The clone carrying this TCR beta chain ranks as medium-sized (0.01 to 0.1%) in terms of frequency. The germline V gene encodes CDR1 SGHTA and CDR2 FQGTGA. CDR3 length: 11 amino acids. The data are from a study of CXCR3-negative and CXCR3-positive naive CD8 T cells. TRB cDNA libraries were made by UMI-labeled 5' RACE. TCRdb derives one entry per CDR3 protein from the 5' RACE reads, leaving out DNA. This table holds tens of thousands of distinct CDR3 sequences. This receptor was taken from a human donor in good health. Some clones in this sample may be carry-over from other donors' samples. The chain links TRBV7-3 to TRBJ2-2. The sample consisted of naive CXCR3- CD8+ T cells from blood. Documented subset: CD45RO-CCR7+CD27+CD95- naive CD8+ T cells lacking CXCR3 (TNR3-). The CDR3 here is CASSLTGELFF. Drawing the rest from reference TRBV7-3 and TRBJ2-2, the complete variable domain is GAGVSQTPSNKVTEKGKYVELRCDPISGHTALYWYRQSLGQGPEFLIYFQGTGAADDSGLPNDRFFAVRPEGSVSTLKIQRTERGDSAVYLCASSLTGELFFGEGSRLTVL.